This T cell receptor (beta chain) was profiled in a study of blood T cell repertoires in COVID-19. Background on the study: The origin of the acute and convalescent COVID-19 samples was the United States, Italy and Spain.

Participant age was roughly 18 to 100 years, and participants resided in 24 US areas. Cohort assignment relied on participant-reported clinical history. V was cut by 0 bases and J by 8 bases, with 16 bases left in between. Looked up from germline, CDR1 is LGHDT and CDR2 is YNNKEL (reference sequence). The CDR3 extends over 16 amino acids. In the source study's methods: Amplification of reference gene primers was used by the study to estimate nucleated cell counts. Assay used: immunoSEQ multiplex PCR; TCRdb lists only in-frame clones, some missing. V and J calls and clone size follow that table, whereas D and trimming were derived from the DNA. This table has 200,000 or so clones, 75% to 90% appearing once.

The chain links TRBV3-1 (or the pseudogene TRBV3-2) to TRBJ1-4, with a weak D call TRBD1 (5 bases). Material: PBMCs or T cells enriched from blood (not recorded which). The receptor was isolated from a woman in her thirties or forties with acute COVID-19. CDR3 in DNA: TGTGCCAGCAGCCAAGAAGGGGCAGGGATATACGAAAAACTGTTTTTT. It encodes CASSQEGAGIYEKLFF.